The 9 T cell receptor beta chains listed next were all sequenced from one sample in a study of cytomegalovirus exposure and HLA in healthy donors. The method was immunoSEQ multiplex PCR; TCRdb's version includes in-frame clones alone and lacks a portion of them. The sample has 220,000 or so clones; under 95% are singletons. The specimen sequenced was PBMCs. These receptors all come from a woman under 30 in good health and CMV-seronegative.

J is TRBJ1-1 and V is TRBV6-5; 7 bases agree with TRBD1. The trim removed 7 bases at V and 1 base at J, leaving 6 bases unmatched. CDR3 size: 14 residues. The germline V gene has CDR1 MNHEY and CDR2 SVGAGI. This CDR3 reads CASTKSGGNTEAFF. The CDR3 DNA follows: TGTGCCAGCACCAAATCAGGGGGGAACACTGAAGCTTTCTTT.

The rearrangement uses TRBV6-1 and TRBJ1-2; D might be TRBD1 (6 bases). The V gene's germline CDR1 is MNHNS and CDR2 SASEGT. Trimming removed 5 bases at V and 4 bases at J, with 11 bases between. This CDR3 has 13 residues. CDR3 loop: CASSPKGGYGYTF. CDR3 coding DNA: TGTGCCAGCAGTCCAAAAGGGGGCTATGGCTACACCTTC.

This chain uses TRBV5-1 with TRBJ1-1; TRBD1 aligns across 7 bases. The V and J ends lost 8 bases and 0 bases, in that order; junction bases with no gene match: 7. Germline V gives CDR1 SGHRS, CDR2 YFSETQ. The CDR3 is 14 amino acids. CDR3: CASQQGTLNTEAFF. The CDR3, as DNA: TGCGCCAGTCAACAGGGGACCCTGAACACTGAAGCTTTCTTT.

A single count supports this clone. The chain combines TRBV6-5 with TRBJ2-5; unclear D gene. The V and J ends lost 6 bases and 5 bases respectively, with 7 bases between them. The CDR3 is 11 residues long. Germline-derived CDR1 and CDR2 are MNHEY and SVGAGI. The CDR3 protein is CASSARETQYF. The CDR3 bases are TGTGCCAGCAGCGCGAGGGAGACCCAGTACTTC.

The chain joins TRBV9 to TRBJ2-1; possibly TRBD2 for D (5 bases). Trimming stripped 3 bases from V and 7 bases from J, with 14 bases between. This CDR3 has 14 amino acids. Germline loops: CDR1 SGDLS, CDR2 YYNGEE. CDR3 sequence reads: CASSARVKVNEQFF. DNA for the CDR3: TGTGCCAGCAGCGCGAGGGTGAAGGTTAATGAGCAGTTCTTC.

The CDR3 DNA is TGTGCCAGCAGTCTACGACAGGGGGCGAATGGCTACACCTTC. As protein: CASSLRQGANGYTF. The chain combines TRBV27 with TRBJ1-2; TRBD1 matches at 10 bases. CDR3 size: 14 residues. The ends lost 5 bases at V and 6 bases at J; junction bases unmatched: 6. CDR1 is MNHEY, CDR2 SMNVEV, per germline (reference sequence).

The chain carries TRBV19 and TRBJ1-1, with a weak D call TRBD1 (5 bases). V gave up 7 bases and J gave up 4 bases, with 19 bases separating them. Germline-derived CDR1 and CDR2 are LNHDA and SQIVND (reference sequence). There are 15 residues in the CDR3. The CDR3 spells CASMFGGGMATEAFF. CDR3 nucleotide sequence: TGTGCCAGTATGTTCGGGGGTGGTATGGCCACTGAAGCTTTCTTT.

J is TRBJ2-7 and V is TRBV6-1, with a weak D call TRBD1 (6 bases). The germline V gene has CDR1 MNHNS and CDR2 SASEGT. This CDR3 comprises 16 residues. V lost 3 bases, J lost 0 bases, and 15 bases lay in between. This CDR3 reads CASSDERQDTSYEQYF. The CDR3 bases are TGTGCCAGCAGTGATGAGAGACAGGACACCTCCTACGAGCAGTACTTC.

In this sample, this clone turned up a few times. This chain links TRBV7-3 with TRBJ2-7; D remains unclear. Germline V lookup: CDR1 SGHTA, CDR2 FQGTGA. The V gene lost 2 bases and the J gene lost 6 bases, with 14 bases spanning the gap. This CDR3 is built from 14 residues. CDR3 loop: CASSLDGSVREQYF. The CDR3 DNA is TGTGCCAGCAGCTTAGACGGGTCTGTGCGCGAGCAGTACTTC.